The TCR beta chain described here comes from a study of blood T cell repertoires in COVID-19. Overall study context: Acute and convalescent COVID-19 specimens originated in the United States, Italy and Spain. Nucleic acid was either cDNA or gDNA, and it came from T cells, B-cell-depleted T cells, or PBMCs.

Looked up from germline, CDR1 is SGHTA and CDR2 is FQGNSA. Unmatched junction bases numbered 5, after V lost 5 bases and J lost 2 bases. There are 14 residues in the CDR3. In the original workflow: Scientists estimated how many nucleated cells there were by amplifying reference gene primers. This table comes from immunoSEQ multiplex PCR, and its TCRdb copy is limited to in-frame clones, with some not included. The D gene and trimming were derived from the DNA, and the V and J assignments and clone size from that table. Of about 160,000 clones in the sample, approximately 75% were seen once. The V gene is TRBV7-2, the J gene TRBJ2-7; 8 positions match TRBD1. The receptor comes from a human donor in a cohort sampled during active COVID-19. Sample: peripheral blood. Written as DNA, the CDR3 is TGTGCCAGCAGCGGACAGGGAGGAGCCTACGAGCAGTACTTC. It yields the protein CASSGQGGAYEQYF.